Listed here are 20 T cell receptor beta chains from one sample, sequenced in a study of T cells and Merkel cell carcinoma outcomes. The assay was immunoSEQ multiplex PCR, and TCRdb's table has in-frame clones only and misses some. The repertoire holds about 180 clones, with over 75% as singletons. Sequenced input: tumor tissue from Merkel cell carcinoma. The receptors originated from a human donor with Merkel cell carcinoma.

The V call is TRBV29-1, the J call TRBJ2-1; 11 nucleotides line up with TRBD1. After removal of 0 bases from V and 9 bases from J, the junction contained 10 bases not matched to a gene. The CDR3 extends over 16 amino acids. The V gene's germline CDR1 is SQVTM and CDR2 ANQGSEA. CDR3 residues: CSVEDSGTGGSGEQFF. The CDR3 DNA sequence: TGCAGCGTTGAAGACTCTGGGACAGGGGGGAGCGGTGAGCAGTTCTTC.

The chain links TRBV9 to TRBJ2-2; D is ambiguous. The ends were cut back, 3 bases at V and 5 bases at J, with 11 bases in the middle. From germline, CDR1 is SGDLS and CDR2 YYNGEE. This CDR3 contains 14 residues. The CDR3 DNA reads as TGTGCCAGCAGCGATTACACGATGACCGGGGAGCTGTTTTTT. Residues: CASSDYTMTGELFF.

The CDR3 loop reads CSVQSGANVLTF. CDR3 bases: TGCAGCGTACAGTCTGGGGCCAACGTCCTGACTTTC. V is TRBV29-1 and J is TRBJ2-6; D remains ambiguous. CDR1 is SQVTM and CDR2 is ANQGSEA in the germline V gene. V lost 6 bases, J lost 1 base, and 4 bases lay in between. The CDR3 has 12 residues. The entire variable domain, with the rest obtained from reference TRBV29-1 and TRBJ2-6, is as follows: SAVISQKPSRDICQRGTSLTIQCQVDSQVTMMFWYRQQPGQSLTLIATANQGSEATYESGFVIDKFPISRPNLTFSTLTVSNMSPEDSSIYLCSVQSGANVLTFGAGSRLTVL.

This clone was detected once. V is TRBV29-1 and J is TRBJ1-1, with 7 bases matching TRBD1. Losses at the gene ends were 4 bases for V and 14 bases for J; bases not matched to a gene: 13. The V gene's germline CDR1 is SQVTM and CDR2 ANQGSEA. CDR3 length: 12 residues. The CDR3 sequence: CSVATGVSGRFF. The CDR3 DNA is TGCAGCGTTGCCACAGGGGTTTCGGGACGGTTCTTT.

The chain has TRBV5-4 and TRBJ1-1, with D possibly TRBD1 on 5 matching bases. The V gene's germline CDR1 is SGHNT and CDR2 YYREEE (reference sequence). V was pared by 0 bases and J by 5 bases, with 8 bases between. This CDR3 contains 13 residues. The CDR3 DNA reads TGTGCCAGCAGCTTGGAAGGGGTTACTGAAGCTTTCTTT. Amino acid sequence: CASSLEGVTEAFF.

The chain joins TRBV5-1 to TRBJ2-5, with D unclear. CDR1 and CDR2 from the germline V gene are SGHRS and YFSETQ. Trimming took off 4 bases at V and 5 bases at J, with 18 bases between the two ends. The CDR3 runs to 15 residues. CDR3 region: CASSQAVGNRETQYF. In DNA form, the CDR3 reads TGCGCCAGCAGCCAGGCCGTCGGTAATCGGGAGACCCAGTACTTC.

The chain carries TRBV7-9 and TRBJ2-1; 7 bases agree with TRBD1. The ends lost 3 bases at V and 6 bases at J; junction bases unmatched: 5. Germline V CDR1 and CDR2: SEHNR, FQNEAQ (reference sequence). The CDR3 has 14 amino acids. The CDR3 loop reads CASSFRDSSNEQFF. The CDR3 bases are TGTGCCAGCAGCTTCCGGGACAGTTCCAATGAGCAGTTCTTC.

The V call is TRBV6-5, the J call TRBJ1-1, with a weak D call TRBD1 (5 bases). Germline CDR1 MNHEY, CDR2 SVGAGI. This CDR3 is built from 14 residues. V was pared by 4 bases and J by 6 bases, with 15 bases between. This CDR3 reads CASSFGGGSSEAFF. The CDR3, as DNA: TGTGCCAGCAGTTTCGGGGGGGGATCGTCTGAAGCTTTCTTT.

This chain joins TRBV6-1 and TRBJ2-1, with 7 bases aligning to TRBD1. The CDR3 extends over 15 amino acids. Germline V lookup: CDR1 MNHNS, CDR2 SASEGT. V lost 6 bases, J lost 6 bases, and 11 bases stayed unmatched. CDR3 bases: TGTGCCAGCAGCGTGACCCAGGGGGTTGGCAATGAGCAGTTCTTC. It translates to CASSVTQGVGNEQFF.

The rearrangement joins TRBV30 to TRBJ2-7, with D maybe TRBD1 (5 bases). The CDR3 runs to 14 residues. The germline V gene has CDR1 GTSNPN and CDR2 SVGIG (reference sequence). The V gene lost 0 bases and the J gene lost 7 bases, with 16 bases spanning the gap. The CDR3 nucleotides are TGTGCCTGGAGTGTATGGGGCCCTGGGTGGGAGCAGTACTTC. This codes for CAWSVWGPGWEQYF.

The chain couples TRBV5-1 to TRBJ2-4; 10 nucleotides match TRBD2. Per the germline V gene, CDR1 is SGHRS and CDR2 is YFSETQ. This CDR3 has 16 residues. The V gene end was trimmed by 4 bases and the J gene end by 7 bases; junction bases not matched to a gene: 11. The CDR3 region has the DNA TGCGCCAGCAGCCCAAGGCCTAGCGGGAGCGGGAACATTCAGTACTTC. Translating gives CASSPRPSGSGNIQYF.

This clone appeared once. This chain links TRBV7-9 with TRBJ2-7; D is undetermined. Trimming shortened V by 3 bases and J by 4 bases, and 10 bases separated the two germline ends. The CDR3 is 13 amino acids. Germline V lookup: CDR1 SEHNR, CDR2 FQNEAQ (reference sequence). The CDR3 sequence: CASSFDSSYEQYF. The CDR3 DNA is TGTGCCAGCAGCTTTGACTCCAGTTACGAGCAGTACTTC.

The chain uses TRBV29-1 and TRBJ1-5, with D hard to call. V was pared by 7 bases and J by 4 bases, with 11 bases between. CDR3 length equals 12 residues. The germline gives CDR1 SQVTM, CDR2 ANQGSEA. In DNA, the CDR3 is TGCAGCGGGGGAGACGGTAATCAGCCCCAGCATTTT. As protein: CSGGDGNQPQHF.

The chain carries TRBV7-9 and TRBJ2-3; D not certain. Deletions cut 5 bases from V and 4 bases from J, with 13 bases between. The CDR3 extends over 14 amino acids. CDR1 is SEHNR, CDR2 FQNEAQ, per germline (reference sequence). The CDR3 sequence: CASSPTNRADTQYF. The CDR3 region has the DNA TGTGCCAGCAGCCCTACGAATAGAGCAGATACGCAGTATTTT.

The chain has TRBV27 and TRBJ1-1; 12 bases are shared with TRBD1. Trimming took 7 bases from V and 6 from J; bases not matched to a gene: 6. The CDR3 loop spans 14 amino acids. Looked up from germline, CDR1 is MNHEY and CDR2 is SMNVEV (reference sequence). The chain's CDR3 is CASTGTGGLAEAFF. The CDR3 coding sequence is TGTGCCAGCACGGGGACAGGGGGCCTCGCTGAAGCTTTCTTT.

The V call is TRBV7-9, the J call TRBJ1-6; D uncertain. This CDR3 has 16 amino acids. Germline V gene lookup returns CDR1 SEHNR and CDR2 FQNEAQ (reference sequence). V was trimmed by 5 bases and J by 0 bases, leaving 11 bases between them. This chain's CDR3 is CASSPPNNSYNSPLHF. For the CDR3, the DNA is TGTGCCAGCAGCCCACCGAATAACTCCTATAATTCACCCCTCCACTTT.

The rearrangement joins TRBV20-1 to TRBJ2-5; the D gene is possibly TRBD2 (5 bases). The germline V gene encodes CDR1 DFQATT and CDR2 SNEGSKA (reference sequence). V was pared by 6 bases and J by 9 bases, with 11 bases between. The CDR3 sequence is 10 residues long. This CDR3 is CSAPDGAQYF. DNA for the CDR3: TGCAGTGCCCCGGACGGGGCCCAGTACTTC.

The J gene is TRBJ2-1, the V gene TRBV27; D is ambiguous. The length of the CDR3 is 12 residues. Germline V gene data show CDR1 as MNHEY and CDR2 as SMNVEV (reference sequence). Trimming stripped 5 bases from V and 6 bases from J, with 8 bases between. CDR3 DNA sequence: TGTGCCAGCAGTGATTGGGGCAATGAGCAGTTCTTC. Its translation: CASSDWGNEQFF.

Of note for this clone: The junction and the germline gene differ at one end; a read error may be behind it. The chain joins TRBV5-3 to TRBJ2-7; perhaps TRBD1 as D (6 bases). TRBV5-3 is an ORF, with its function uncertain. The CDR3 sequence is 15 residues long. The CDR3 loop is CARTPGQFCSYEQYF. In DNA form, the CDR3 reads TGTGCCAGAACCCCTGGACAGTTCTGTTCCTACGAGCAGTATTTC.

The V gene is TRBV7-9, the J gene TRBJ1-5; the D is unclear. The length of the CDR3 is 12 residues. In germline, CDR1 is SEHNR, CDR2 FQNEAQ (reference sequence). V was clipped by 3 bases and J by 6 bases, with 6 bases between them. CDR3 DNA sequence: TGTGCCAGCAGCTTCGAAGGTCAGCCCCAGCATTTT. Its translation is CASSFEGQPQHF.